What follows are 5 T cell receptor beta chains derived from one specimen sequenced in a study of CD8 T cells in Susac syndrome. The authors reverse transcribed about 0.45 to 1 ug RNA with random hexamers. Using its own MiXCR run on the immunoSEQ multiplex PCR reads, TCRdb lists one record per CDR3 protein. The profile shows hundreds of thousands of distinct CDR3 sequences, 80% to 95% of them singletons. The sample comprised CD8+ T cells from PBMCs. The receptors shown here come from a human donor with multiple sclerosis.

This clonotype occurred once. The chain carries TRBV4-1 and TRBJ2-7, with D perhaps matching TRBD2 (5 bases). This CDR3 has 15 residues. V lost 1 base to trimming and J lost 7 bases, with 17 bases between them. CDR1 and CDR2 from the germline V gene are MGHRA and YSYEKL. CDR3 nucleotides: TGCGCCAGCAGCCAAGTGTCCCCGGGATTGAGTGAGCAGTACTTC. This encodes CASSQVSPGLSEQYF.

The V gene is TRBV5-4, the J gene TRBJ2-2; D is ambiguous. This CDR3 comprises 12 residues. The V end was cut by 4 bases, the J end by 3 bases, with 4 bases between. From germline, CDR1 is SGHNT and CDR2 YYREEE (reference sequence). The CDR3 DNA sequence: TGTGCCAGCAGCGGCTACACCGGGGAGCTGTTTTTT. It encodes CASSGYTGELFF.

The chain couples TRBV30 to TRBJ1-1; D gene uncertain. Trimming took 2 bases from V and 6 from J, leaving 10 bases between them. The CDR3 consists of 12 residues. Germline CDR1 is GTSNPN and CDR2 is SVGIG (reference sequence). Here the CDR3 DNA reads TGTGCCTGGAGTAGCAGTGGGGCTGAAGCTTTCTTT. Translating it yields CAWSSSGAEAFF. Filled out from reference TRBV30 and TRBJ1-1, the complete variable domain reads SQTIHQWPATLVQPVGSPLSLECTVEGTSNPNLYWYRQAAGRGLQLLFYSVGIGQISSEVPQNLSASRPQDRQFILSSKKLLLSDSGFYLCAWSSSGAEAFFGQGTRLTVV.

The V call is TRBV7-2, the J call TRBJ2-3; no reliable D call. From germline, CDR1 is SGHTA and CDR2 FQGNSA. Between the trimmed V and J ends, which lost 3 bases and 3 bases, there was a span of 13 bases. The CDR3 contains 15 residues. CDR3 protein: CASSLIAYGTDTQYF. CDR3 DNA: TGTGCCAGCAGCTTGATAGCCTACGGGACAGATACGCAGTATTTT.

This sequence joins TRBV19 and TRBJ1-1; 7 bases match TRBD1. The CDR3 consists of 12 residues. V was clipped by 3 bases and J by 11 bases; unmatched bases: 6. CDR1 and CDR2 from the germline V gene are LNHDA and SQIVND (reference sequence). The CDR3 DNA reads TGTGCCAGTAGTATCTCGGGCAGGGGGGCTTTCTTT. The encoded protein is CASSISGRGAFF.